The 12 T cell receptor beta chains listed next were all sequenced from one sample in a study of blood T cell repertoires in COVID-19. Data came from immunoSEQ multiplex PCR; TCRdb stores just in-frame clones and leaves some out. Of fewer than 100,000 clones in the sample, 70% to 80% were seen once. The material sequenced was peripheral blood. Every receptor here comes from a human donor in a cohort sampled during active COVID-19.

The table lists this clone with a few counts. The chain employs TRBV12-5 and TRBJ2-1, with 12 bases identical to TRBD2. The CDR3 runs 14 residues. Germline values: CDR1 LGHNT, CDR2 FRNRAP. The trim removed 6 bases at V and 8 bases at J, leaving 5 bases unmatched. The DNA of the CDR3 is TGTGCTAGTGGGCGACTAGCGGGAGTCGATGAGCAGTTCTTC. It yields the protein CASGRLAGVDEQFF.

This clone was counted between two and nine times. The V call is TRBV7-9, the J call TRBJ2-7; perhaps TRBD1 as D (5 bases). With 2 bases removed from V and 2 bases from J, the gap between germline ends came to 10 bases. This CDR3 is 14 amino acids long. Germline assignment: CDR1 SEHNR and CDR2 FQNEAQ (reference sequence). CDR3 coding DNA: TGTGCCAGCAGCTTACACCAGGGCACCTACGAGCAGTACTTC. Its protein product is CASSLHQGTYEQYF.

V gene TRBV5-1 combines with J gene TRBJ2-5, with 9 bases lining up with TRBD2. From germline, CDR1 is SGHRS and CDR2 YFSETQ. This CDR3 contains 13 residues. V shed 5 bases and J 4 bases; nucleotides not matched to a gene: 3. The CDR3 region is CASRPTSGETQYF. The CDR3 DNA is TGCGCCAGCAGACCGACTAGCGGAGAGACCCAGTACTTC.

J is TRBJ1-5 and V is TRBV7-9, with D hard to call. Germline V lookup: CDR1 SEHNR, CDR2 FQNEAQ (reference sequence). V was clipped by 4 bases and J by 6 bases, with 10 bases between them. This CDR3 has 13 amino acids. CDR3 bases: TGTGCCAGCAGCTCAACGATCGGTCAGCCCCAGCATTTT. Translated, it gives CASSSTIGQPQHF.

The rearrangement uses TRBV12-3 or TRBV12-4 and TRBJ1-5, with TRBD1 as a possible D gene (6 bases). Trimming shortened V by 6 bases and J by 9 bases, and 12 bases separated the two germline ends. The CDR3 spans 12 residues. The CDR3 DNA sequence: TGTGCCAGCAGCCCCCTAGGGGGGCCCCAGCATTTT. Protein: CASSPLGGPQHF.

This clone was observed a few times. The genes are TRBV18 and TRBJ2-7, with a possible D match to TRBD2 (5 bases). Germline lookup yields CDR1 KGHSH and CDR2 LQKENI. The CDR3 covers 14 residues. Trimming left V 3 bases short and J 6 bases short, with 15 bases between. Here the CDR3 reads CASSPTGRAREQYF. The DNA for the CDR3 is TGTGCCAGCTCACCGACTGGGAGAGCACGCGAGCAGTACTTC. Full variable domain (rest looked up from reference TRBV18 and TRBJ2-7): NAGVMQNPRHLVRRRGQEARLRCSPMKGHSHVYWYRQLPEEGLKFMVYLQKENIIDESGMPKERFSAEFPKEGPSILRIQQVVRGDSAAYFCASSPTGRAREQYFGPGTRLTVT.

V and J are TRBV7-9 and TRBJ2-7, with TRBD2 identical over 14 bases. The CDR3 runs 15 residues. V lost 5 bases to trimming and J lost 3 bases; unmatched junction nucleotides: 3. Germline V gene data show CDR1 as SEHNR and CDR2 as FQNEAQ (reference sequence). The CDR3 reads CASSPGLAGDYEQYF. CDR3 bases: TGTGCCAGCAGCCCGGGACTAGCGGGAGACTACGAGCAGTACTTC.

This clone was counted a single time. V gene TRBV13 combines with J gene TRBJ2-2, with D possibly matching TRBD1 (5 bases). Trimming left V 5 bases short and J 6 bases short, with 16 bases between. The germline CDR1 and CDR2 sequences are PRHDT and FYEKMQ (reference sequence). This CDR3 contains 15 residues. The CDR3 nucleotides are TGTGCCAGCAGCACTCAGGGTGGTGAGGCCGGGGAGCTGTTTTTT. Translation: CASSTQGGEAGELFF.

The CDR3 loop is CASSPQGEGTEAFF. The CDR3 nucleotides are TGTGCCAGCAGCCCACAGGGGGAAGGCACTGAAGCTTTCTTT. The gene calls are TRBV7-2 and TRBJ1-1; 8 bases fit TRBD1. The trim removed 5 bases at V and 4 bases at J, leaving 6 bases unmatched. CDR3 length: 14 amino acids. Per the germline V gene, CDR1 is SGHTA and CDR2 is FQGNSA.

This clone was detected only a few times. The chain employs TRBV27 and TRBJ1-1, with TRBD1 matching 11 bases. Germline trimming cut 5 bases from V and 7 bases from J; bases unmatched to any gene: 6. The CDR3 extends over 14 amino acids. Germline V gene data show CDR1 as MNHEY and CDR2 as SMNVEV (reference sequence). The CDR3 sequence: CASSTRDRGIEAFF. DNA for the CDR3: TGTGCCAGCAGTACCCGGGACAGGGGGATTGAAGCTTTCTTT.

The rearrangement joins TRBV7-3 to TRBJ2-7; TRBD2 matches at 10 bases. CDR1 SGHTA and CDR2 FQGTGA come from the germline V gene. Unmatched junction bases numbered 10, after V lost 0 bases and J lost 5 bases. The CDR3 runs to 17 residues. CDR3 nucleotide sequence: TGTGCCAGCAGCTTAACGGCTAGCGGGAGAGGGTCGGACGAGCAGTACTTC. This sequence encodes CASSLTASGRGSDEQYF.

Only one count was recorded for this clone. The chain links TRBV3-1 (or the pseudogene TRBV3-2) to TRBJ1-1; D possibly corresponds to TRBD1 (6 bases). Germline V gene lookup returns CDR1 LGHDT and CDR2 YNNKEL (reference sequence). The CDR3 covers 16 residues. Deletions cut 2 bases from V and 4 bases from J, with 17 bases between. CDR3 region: CASSQSPGTFPTEAFF. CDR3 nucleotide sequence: TGTGCCAGCAGCCAATCACCCGGGACATTCCCCACTGAAGCTTTCTTT.